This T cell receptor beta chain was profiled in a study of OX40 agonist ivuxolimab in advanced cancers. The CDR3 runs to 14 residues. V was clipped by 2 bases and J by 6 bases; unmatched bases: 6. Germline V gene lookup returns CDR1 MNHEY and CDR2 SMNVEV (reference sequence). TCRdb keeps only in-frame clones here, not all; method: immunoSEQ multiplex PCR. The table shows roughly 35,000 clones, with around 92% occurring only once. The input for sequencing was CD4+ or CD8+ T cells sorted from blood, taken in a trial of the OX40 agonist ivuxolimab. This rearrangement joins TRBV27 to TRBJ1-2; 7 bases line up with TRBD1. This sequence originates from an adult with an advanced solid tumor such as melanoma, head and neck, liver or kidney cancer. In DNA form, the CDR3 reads TGTGCCAGCAGTTTAAAGAGGGGGCTAAATGGCTACACCTTC. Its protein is CASSLKRGLNGYTF.